This T cell receptor (beta chain) was retrieved from a study of molecular identifiers for immune sequencing clone quantification. Germline V gives CDR1 LNHDA, CDR2 SQIVND (reference sequence). The V gene end was trimmed by 4 bases and the J gene end by 4 bases; junction bases not matched to a gene: 8. The length of the CDR3 is 15 residues. In TCRdb, the PCR reads were re-called with MiXCR into one record per CDR3 protein. This sample has about 630,000 distinct CDR3 sequences, with approximately 24% found just once. The sequenced material came from naive CD8+ T cells from blood, with Jurkat cell RNA spiked in. Sample subset: FACS-sorted CD8+CD4-CCR7+CD45RA+ naive T cells. This clonotype was obtained from a human donor in good health. Some libraries in this study had Jurkat cell RNA spiked in. This sequence joins TRBV19 and TRBJ2-7; 9 nucleotides line up with TRBD1. The CDR3 sequence: CASSTGQGTAYEQYF. The CDR3 nucleotides are TGTGCCAGTAGTACAGGACAGGGGACAGCATACGAGCAGTACTTC.